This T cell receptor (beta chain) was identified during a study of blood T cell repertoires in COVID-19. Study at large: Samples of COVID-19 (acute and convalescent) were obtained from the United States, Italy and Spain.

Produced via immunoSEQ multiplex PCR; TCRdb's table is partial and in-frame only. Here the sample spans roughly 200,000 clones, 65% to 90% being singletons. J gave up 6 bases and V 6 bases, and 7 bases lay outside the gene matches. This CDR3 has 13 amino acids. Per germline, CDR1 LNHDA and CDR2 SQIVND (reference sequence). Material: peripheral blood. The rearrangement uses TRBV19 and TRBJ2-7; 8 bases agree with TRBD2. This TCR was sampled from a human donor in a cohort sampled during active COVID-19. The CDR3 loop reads CASRAGGTFEQYF. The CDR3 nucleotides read TGTGCCAGTAGGGCGGGAGGTACGTTCGAGCAGTACTTC.